One sample yielded the 13 T cell receptor beta chains listed below, sequenced in a study of beta chain features in type 1 diabetes. The authors reverse transcribed all of the isolated RNA, so sequencing captured expressed TCRB transcripts. Produced via immunoSEQ multiplex PCR; TCRdb's table is partial and in-frame only. The sample has about 410,000 clones; roughly 14% are singletons. Sequenced material: naive CD4+ T cells from blood. These receptors all stem from a young man in good health.

This clone was observed a handful of times. The V and J genes are TRBV4-2 and TRBJ2-5, with 13 bases matching TRBD2. This CDR3 contains 22 residues. The V segment lost 2 bases and the J segment 2 bases; nucleotides outside the gene matches: 20. Germline V gives CDR1 LGHNA, CDR2 YNFKEQ. Written as DNA, the CDR3 is TGTGCCAGCAGCCAACACCGCCCCTCGGGACTAGCGGGAAATCCGGGGCAAGAGACCCAGTACTTC. This sequence encodes CASSQHRPSGLAGNPGQETQYF.

This clone was counted a few times. The V and J genes are TRBV19 and TRBJ2-7, with 11 bases matching TRBD2. Germline values: CDR1 LNHDA, CDR2 SQIVND (reference sequence). After removal of 1 base from V and 3 bases from J, the junction contained 2 bases not matched to a gene. This CDR3 has 15 amino acids. CDR3 nucleotides: TGTGCCAGTAGTATAGGACTAGCGGGGAGCTACGAGCAGTACGTC. This translates into CASSIGLAGSYEQYV.

The chain links TRBV30 to TRBJ1-2; D may be TRBD1 (5 bases). This CDR3 spans 13 amino acids. V lost 0 bases and J lost 7, with 12 bases in between. The germline gives CDR1 GTSNPN, CDR2 SVGIG (reference sequence). The DNA for the CDR3 is TGTGCCTGGAGTGTTAGGCAGAGGGGTGGCTACACCTTC. This encodes CAWSVRQRGGYTF. The full variable domain, in which reference TRBV30 and TRBJ1-2 provide the parts outside the CDR3, is SQTIHQWPATLVQPVGSPLSLECTVEGTSNPNLYWYRQAAGRGLQLLFYSVGIGQISSEVPQNLSASRPQDRQFILSSKKLLLSDSGFYLCAWSVRQRGGYTFGSGTRLTVV.

This sequence joins TRBV28 and TRBJ2-3; possibly TRBD2 for D (5 bases). The V gene's germline CDR1 is MDHEN and CDR2 SYDVKM. The CDR3 has 14 residues. Trimming took 3 bases from V and 15 from J, leaving 22 bases between them. CDR3 loop: CASSLNGGAVRKYF. CDR3 bases: TGTGCCAGCAGTTTGAATGGAGGCGCGGTTCGCAAATATTTT. The variable domain in full, with the rest retrieved from reference TRBV28 and TRBJ2-3, is DVKVTQSSRYLVKRTGEKVFLECVQDMDHENMFWYRQDPGLGLRLIYFSYDVKMKEKGDIPEGYSVSREKKERFSLILESASTNQTSMYLCASSLNGGAVRKYFGPGTRLTVL.

This clone was counted a few times. The chain carries TRBV6-6 and TRBJ1-4; 8 bases match TRBD1. Germline V gene data show CDR1 as MNHNY and CDR2 as SVGAGI (reference sequence). V shed 0 bases, J shed 4 bases, and the junction held 4 bases outside the gene matches. The length of the CDR3 is 16 residues. The CDR3 DNA reads TGTGCCAGCAGTTACTCGAAGGGACAGGTTAATGAAAAACTGTTTTTT. Its protein product is CASSYSKGQVNEKLFF.

The genes are TRBV27 and TRBJ2-5, with TRBD2 identical over 10 bases. Germline V gives CDR1 MNHEY, CDR2 SMNVEV (reference sequence). This CDR3 is built from 17 residues. The ends lost 5 bases at V and 1 base at J; junction bases unmatched: 10. CDR3 loop: CASSPGLAENFQETQYF. CDR3 coding DNA: TGTGCCAGCAGTCCCGGACTAGCGGAGAATTTCCAAGAGACCCAGTACTTC.

A few counts support this clone. The chain joins TRBV11-2 to TRBJ2-7; 7 bases are a match to TRBD1. Germline CDR1 reads SGHAT; CDR2 reads FQNNGV. The trim removed 3 bases at V and 3 bases at J, leaving 8 bases unmatched. The CDR3 runs 15 residues. CDR3 bases: TGTGCCAGCAGCTTGGCAGGACAGGCCCTCTACGAGCAGTACTTC. Protein: CASSLAGQALYEQYF.

This clone was observed a few times. The J gene is TRBJ2-3, the V gene TRBV7-2, with TRBD2 as a possible D gene (6 bases). The CDR3 totals 16 residues. V lost 1 base and J lost 0, with 11 bases in between. Germline lookup yields CDR1 SGHTA and CDR2 FQGNSA. The CDR3 here is CASSLVGGTSTDTQYF. The CDR3 DNA is TGTGCCAGCAGCTTAGTGGGCGGGACTAGCACAGATACGCAGTATTTT.

This clone showed up many times. This same CDR3 is encoded by further DNA sequences in the sample. This chain links TRBV7-2 with TRBJ2-5; no clear D gene. Germline CDR1 is SGHTA and CDR2 is FQGNSA. This CDR3 has 11 amino acids. V was pared by 3 bases and J by 5 bases, with 4 bases between. CDR3 in DNA: TGTGCCAGCAGCTTGGCCGAGACCCAGTACTTC. As protein: CASSLAETQYF.

This sequence joins TRBV5-4 and TRBJ2-7; maybe TRBD2 (6 bases). The germline V gene has CDR1 SGHNT and CDR2 YYREEE (reference sequence). This CDR3 spans 12 amino acids. V lost 4 bases, J lost 7 bases, and 12 bases lay in between. As DNA, the CDR3 is TGTGCCAGCAGCCCCGTGGGAGGTGAGCAGTACTTC. Translation: CASSPVGGEQYF. Together with reference TRBV5-4 and TRBJ2-7, the CDR3 gives the full variable domain: ETGVTQSPTHLIKTRGQQVTLRCSSQSGHNTVSWYQQALGQGPQFIFQYYREEENGRGNFPPRFSGLQFPNYSSELNVNALELDDSALYLCASSPVGGEQYFGPGTRLTVT.

Regarding this clone: Different DNA sequences within this sample yield the same CDR3. The CDR3, as DNA: TGTGCCAGCTCACCGCGGACAGGGAGGGAGACCCAGTACTTC. Amino acids: CASSPRTGRETQYF. The V and J genes are TRBV18 and TRBJ2-5; TRBD1 matches 8 bases. Germline loops: CDR1 KGHSH, CDR2 LQKENI. The CDR3 runs 14 residues. J gave up 5 bases and V 3 bases, and 5 bases lay outside the gene matches.

The genes are TRBV10-3 and TRBJ1-5; D gene unclear. V was clipped by 2 bases and J by 0 bases, with 11 bases between them. Germline values: CDR1 ENHRY, CDR2 SYGVKD. This CDR3 region has 16 residues. DNA of the CDR3: TGTGCCATCAGTGAGGCGAGGGTAACTAGCAATCAGCCCCAGCATTTT. It yields the protein CAISEARVTSNQPQHF.

The chain has TRBV2 and TRBJ2-1; TRBD2 matches at 12 bases. Germline CDR1 reads SNHLY; CDR2 reads FYNNEI. There are 17 residues in the CDR3. With V trimmed by 3 bases and J by 7 bases, 10 bases remained unmatched. The CDR3 region is CASSEGVASGRDNEQFF. Here the CDR3 DNA reads TGTGCCAGCAGTGAGGGGGTCGCTAGCGGGAGGGATAATGAGCAGTTCTTC.